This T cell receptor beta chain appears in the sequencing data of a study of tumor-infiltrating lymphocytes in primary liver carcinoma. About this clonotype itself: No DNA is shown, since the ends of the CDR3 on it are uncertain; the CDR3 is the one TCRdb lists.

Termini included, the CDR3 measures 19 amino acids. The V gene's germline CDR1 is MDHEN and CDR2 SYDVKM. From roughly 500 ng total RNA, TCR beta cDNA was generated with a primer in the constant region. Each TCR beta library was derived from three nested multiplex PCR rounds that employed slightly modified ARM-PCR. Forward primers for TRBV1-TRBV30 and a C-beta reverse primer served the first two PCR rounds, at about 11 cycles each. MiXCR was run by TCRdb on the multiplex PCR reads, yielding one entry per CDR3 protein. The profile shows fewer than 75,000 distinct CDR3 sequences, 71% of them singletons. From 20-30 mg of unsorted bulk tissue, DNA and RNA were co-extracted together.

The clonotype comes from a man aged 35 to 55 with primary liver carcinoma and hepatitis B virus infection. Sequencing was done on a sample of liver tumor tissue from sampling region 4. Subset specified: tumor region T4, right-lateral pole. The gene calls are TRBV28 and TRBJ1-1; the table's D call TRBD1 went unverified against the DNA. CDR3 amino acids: CASTRKFGVGAGKNTETFF.